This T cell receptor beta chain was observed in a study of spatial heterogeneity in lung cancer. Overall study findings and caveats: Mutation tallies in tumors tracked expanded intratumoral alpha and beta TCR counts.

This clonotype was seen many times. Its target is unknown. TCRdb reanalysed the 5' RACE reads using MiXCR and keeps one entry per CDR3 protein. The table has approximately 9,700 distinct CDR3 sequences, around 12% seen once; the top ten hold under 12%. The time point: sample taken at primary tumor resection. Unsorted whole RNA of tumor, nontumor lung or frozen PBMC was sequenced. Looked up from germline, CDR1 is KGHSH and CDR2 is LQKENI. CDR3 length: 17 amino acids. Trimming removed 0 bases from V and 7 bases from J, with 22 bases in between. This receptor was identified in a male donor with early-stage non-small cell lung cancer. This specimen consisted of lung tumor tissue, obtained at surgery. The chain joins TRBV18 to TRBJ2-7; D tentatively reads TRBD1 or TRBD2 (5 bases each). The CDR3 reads CASSPPKRRDQLGEQYF. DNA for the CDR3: TGTGCCAGCTCACCACCCAAACGAAGGGACCAGCTAGGAGAGCAGTACTTC.